These 14 T cell receptor beta chains were sequenced from one sample in a study of T cell repertoires in cytomegalovirus infection. These receptors lack a known antigen. TCRdb redid the calling of the reads with MiXCR, one entry per CDR3 protein. The sample lists tens of thousands of distinct CDR3 sequences, about 48% occurring once. The specimen was CD8+ T cells from cultured PBMCs, collected from culture after CMV antigen stimulation. The receptors shown here come from a human donor in good health (CMV status not recorded). Some clones in this sample may be carry-over from other donors' samples.

A few counts support this clonotype. The CDR3 DNA reads as TGTGCCAGCAGCTTAGGCCAGGGGGCGGGTGGCTACACCTTC. Residues: CASSLGQGAGGYTF. The V gene is TRBV7-2, the J gene TRBJ1-2; TRBD1 agrees at 8 bases. V was pared by 1 base and J by 7 bases, with 5 bases of the junction left unmatched. The CDR3 sequence is 14 residues long. The germline V gene encodes CDR1 SGHTA and CDR2 FQGNSA.

DNA for the CDR3: TGTGCCAGCAGTCCCTGGGAGGGGCAGGCAGCTTTCTTT. Translated: CASSPWEGQAAFF. This chain links TRBV6-6 with TRBJ1-1; perhaps TRBD1 as D (5 bases). Germline V lookup: CDR1 MNHNY, CDR2 SVGAGI (reference sequence). This CDR3 comprises 13 residues. Trimming stripped 5 bases from V and 10 bases from J, with 17 bases between.

The chain carries TRBV27 and TRBJ1-3; D call uncertain. The CDR3 covers 15 residues. CDR1 and CDR2 from the germline V gene are MNHEY and SMNVEV (reference sequence). Trimming removed 5 bases from V and 0 bases from J, with 11 bases in between. CDR3 residues: CASSLRPLSGNTIYF. As DNA, the CDR3 is TGTGCCAGCAGTCTCAGACCACTCTCTGGAAACACCATATATTTT.

The chain combines TRBV7-8 with TRBJ2-2; 7 positions match TRBD2. Germline-derived CDR1 and CDR2 are SGHVS and FQNEAQ. Trimming removed 5 bases from V and 4 bases from J; junction bases left unmatched: 13. The CDR3 is 17 amino acids. CDR3 sequence reads: CASSQSVAGILTGELFF. The CDR3 DNA is TGTGCCAGCAGCCAGTCGGTAGCGGGCATCCTCACCGGGGAGCTGTTTTTT.

In regard to this clonotype: A clone one base away is much larger, so this may be a read error. This rearrangement joins TRBV9 to TRBJ1-1, with no clear D. Germline lookup yields CDR1 SGDLS and CDR2 YYNGEE. Trimming shortened V by 0 bases and J by 2 bases, and 8 bases separated the two germline ends. The CDR3 loop spans 14 amino acids. The CDR3, as DNA: TGTGCCAGCAGCGTAGGCAGGAGTAACACTGAAGCTTTCTTT. Amino acids: CASSVGRSNTEAFF.

The genes are TRBV29-1 and TRBJ2-2; 10 positions match TRBD2. Germline V CDR1 and CDR2: SQVTM, ANQGSEA. This CDR3 has 14 amino acids. With 6 bases clipped from V and 5 bases from J, the junction kept 6 bases outside the gene matches. CDR3 DNA sequence: TGCAGCGTGACGGGACTAGCGCCTACCGGGGAGCTGTTTTTT. Translation gives CSVTGLAPTGELFF.

This clonotype has just a few counts. The chain joins TRBV7-8 to TRBJ2-7, with 13 bases aligning to TRBD2. V dropped 1 base and J dropped 0; count of bases not matched to a gene: 3. This CDR3 is 17 amino acids long. The germline V gene encodes CDR1 SGHVS and CDR2 FQNEAQ. The CDR3 DNA sequence: TGTGCCAGCAGCTTAGATAGGACTAGCGGGAGCTCCTACGAGCAGTACTTC. It is translated as CASSLDRTSGSSYEQYF.

This chain uses TRBV7-8 with TRBJ2-2; tentatively, D is TRBD1 or TRBD2 (5 bases each). Trimming took off 1 base at V and 4 bases at J, with 10 bases between the two ends. CDR1 and CDR2 from the germline V gene are SGHVS and FQNEAQ. There are 15 residues in the CDR3. The CDR3 protein is CASSLVSGSTGELFF. CDR3 bases: TGTGCCAGCAGCTTAGTTTCAGGGAGCACCGGGGAGCTGTTTTTT.

This clonotype was found many times. The V call is TRBV18, the J call TRBJ1-1; no clear D gene. V was shortened by 5 bases and J by 3 bases, with 10 bases between the two germline ends. Germline V CDR1 and CDR2: KGHSH, LQKENI. The CDR3 covers 13 residues. DNA for the CDR3: TGTGCCAGCTCAAGGCACACACACACTGAAGCTTTCTTT. Protein product: CASSRHTHTEAFF.

The chain has TRBV20-1 and TRBJ1-1; possible D gene TRBD1, 6 bases. This CDR3 spans 13 amino acids. Looked up from germline, CDR1 is DFQATT and CDR2 is SNEGSKA (reference sequence). Trimming left V 0 bases short and J 4 bases short, with 9 bases between. Here the CDR3 reads CSARDRGFTEAFF. CDR3 DNA: TGCAGTGCTAGAGATAGGGGGTTCACTGAAGCTTTCTTT.

This chain uses TRBV9 with TRBJ2-3; maybe TRBD1 (5 bases). Germline lookup yields CDR1 SGDLS and CDR2 YYNGEE. This CDR3 comprises 15 residues. V was shortened by 3 bases and J by 4 bases, with 15 bases between the two germline ends. This CDR3 is CASSAPTAGSDTQYF. CDR3 nucleotides: TGTGCCAGCAGCGCCCCTACGGCAGGGTCAGATACGCAGTATTTT.

The CDR3 DNA reads as TGCGCCAGCAGCCAGGCGGACAGATCAGTCTCCTATAATTCACCCCTCCACTTT. Translating it yields CASSQADRSVSYNSPLHF. The chain recombines TRBV4-1 with TRBJ1-6, with D maybe TRBD1 (6 bases). CDR1 MGHRA and CDR2 YSYEKL come from the germline V gene. The CDR3 runs to 18 residues. Trimming shortened V by 3 bases and J by 0 bases, and 15 bases separated the two germline ends.

V is TRBV7-6 and J is TRBJ1-3; D may be TRBD1 (5 bases). The CDR3 is 14 amino acids. The V gene lost 6 bases and the J gene lost 4 bases, with 13 bases spanning the gap. Germline V CDR1 and CDR2: SGHVS, FNYEAQ. The CDR3 nucleotides are TGTGCCAGCAGTCGCCGGGACGGAGGAAACACCATATATTTT. Translated: CASSRRDGGNTIYF.

This clonotype was picked up a small number of times. The V call is TRBV7-9, the J call TRBJ2-7, with D tentatively TRBD1 or TRBD2 (5 bases each). V was pared by 5 bases and J by 3 bases, with 14 bases between. Germline values: CDR1 SEHNR, CDR2 FQNEAQ (reference sequence). The CDR3 sequence is 14 residues long. The CDR3 DNA sequence: TGTGCCAGCAGCCGGGACCATAACGTCTACGAGCAGTACTTC. Protein: CASSRDHNVYEQYF.